This TCR beta chain originates from a study of cytomegalovirus exposure and HLA in healthy donors. 13 Jbeta primers and 60 Vbeta primers were used for the PCR. Using immunoSEQ multiplex PCR, the repertoire was profiled, and TCRdb retains in-frame clones only, with some absent. This sample carries over 130,000 clones, about 60% of them seen once, and the ten largest clones take approximately 6.6%. Study-wide points: Researchers left out some V segments, among them TRBV6-2 and TRBV6-3, as indistinguishable.

Looked up from germline, CDR1 is SGHKS and CDR2 is YYEKEE (reference sequence). V shed 5 bases, J shed 0 bases, and the junction held 5 bases outside the gene matches. The CDR3 totals 15 residues. About this clone itself: The antigen is undetermined.

The sample taken for sequencing was PBMCs. The chain has TRBV5-5 and TRBJ2-1; 7 nucleotides match TRBD2. The clonotype comes from a woman aged 55-70 years in good health and CMV-seropositive. The CDR3 bases are TGTGCCAGCAGGGTCGGCGGGAGCTCCTACAATGAGCAGTTCTTC. Its translation: CASRVGGSSYNEQFF.